What follows are 9 T cell receptor beta chains derived from one specimen sequenced in a study of graft-versus-host responses after intestinal transplantation. Their cognate antigens are unknown. The repertoire was sequenced with immunoSEQ multiplex PCR; TCRdb's copy has only in-frame clones and lacks some. The sample includes over 85,000 clones, roughly 93% of them seen just once. Sample: unstimulated CD4+ T cells sorted from spleen or lymph node cells, taken before transplant. The receptor source for this set is a human donor who was the organ donor for an intestinal transplant.

V and J are TRBV5-1 and TRBJ2-7; either TRBD1 or TRBD2 may supply D (5 bases each). Looked up from germline, CDR1 is SGHRS and CDR2 is YFSETQ. Trimming took 0 bases from V and 6 from J, leaving 16 bases between them. The CDR3 is 15 amino acids. The CDR3 DNA is TGCGCCAGCAGCTTGGAGGTCAGGGACGGGTCCGAGCAGTACTTC. Translation: CASSLEVRDGSEQYF. Supplemented by reference TRBV5-1 and TRBJ2-7, the full variable domain reads KAGVTQTPRYLIKTRGQQVTLSCSPISGHRSVSWYQQTPGQGLQFLFEYFSETQRNKGNFPGRFSGRQFSNSRSEMNVSTLELGDSALYLCASSLEVRDGSEQYFGPGTRLTVT.

CDR3 sequence reads: CASGSTGETDTQYF. The CDR3, as DNA: TGTGCCAGCGGATCTACGGGGGAAACAGATACGCAGTATTTT. The chain is built from TRBV28 and TRBJ2-3, with D possibly being TRBD2 (6 bases). The germline V gene encodes CDR1 MDHEN and CDR2 SYDVKM. CDR3 length equals 14 residues. Trimming pared 8 bases from V and 3 bases from J, leaving 15 bases between.

This clone showed up just a few times. The chain employs TRBV2 and TRBJ1-3; D remains ambiguous. Germline V gene lookup returns CDR1 SNHLY and CDR2 FYNNEI. The CDR3 runs to 14 residues. V gave up 5 bases and J gave up 0 bases, with 8 bases separating them. This CDR3 is CASSRSSSGNTIYF. The CDR3 DNA reads as TGTGCCAGCAGTCGATCATCCTCTGGAAACACCATATATTTT.

The chain carries TRBV12-2 and TRBJ2-7. TRBV12-2 is a pseudogene locus. The CDR3 extends over 17 amino acids. The DNA for the CDR3 is TGTGCAAGTCGCTTAGTGGCTACTGCGTCGAAATACGGCGAGCAGTACTTC. Translation gives CASRLVATASKYGEQYF.

In its sample, this clone was seen a few times. The chain employs TRBV7-6 and TRBJ2-1; 10 nucleotides match TRBD2. Germline lookup yields CDR1 SGHVS and CDR2 FNYEAQ. The CDR3 extends over 14 amino acids. The V and J ends lost 6 bases and 6 bases, in that order; junction bases with no gene match: 5. The CDR3 nucleotides are TGTGCCAGCAGACCACGGACTAGCGGCAATGAGCAGTTCTTC. As protein: CASRPRTSGNEQFF. Supplemented by reference TRBV7-6 and TRBJ2-1, the full variable domain reads GAGVSQSPRYKVTKRGQDVALRCDPISGHVSLYWYRQALGQGPEFLTYFNYEAQQDKSGLPNDRFSAERPEGSISTLTIQRTEQRDSAMYRCASRPRTSGNEQFFGPGTRLTVL.

The chain combines TRBV15 with TRBJ1-1; 7 bases match TRBD1. The germline gives CDR1 LNHNV, CDR2 YYDKDF (reference sequence). The CDR3 contains 16 residues. The V and J ends lost 0 bases and 6 bases, in that order; junction bases with no gene match: 10. CDR3: CATSRENQGVDAEAFF. The CDR3 coding sequence is TGTGCCACCAGCAGAGAGAACCAGGGGGTGGACGCTGAAGCTTTCTTT.

The chain has TRBV7-9 and TRBJ2-2; TRBD2 is a possible D gene (5 bases). Trimming stripped 3 bases from V and 3 bases from J, with 5 bases between. This CDR3 region has 13 residues. The germline gives CDR1 SEHNR, CDR2 FQNEAQ (reference sequence). The chain's CDR3 is CASSFGDTGELFF. CDR3 nucleotide sequence: TGTGCCAGCAGCTTCGGGGACACCGGGGAGCTGTTTTTT.

The chain recombines TRBV6-5 with TRBJ1-5; TRBD1 aligns across 8 bases. The V gene's germline CDR1 is MNHEY and CDR2 SVGAGI. With 5 bases clipped from V and 6 bases from J, the junction kept 3 bases outside the gene matches. CDR3 length equals 13 residues. CDR3 nucleotide sequence: TGTGCCAGCAGTCCCGACAGGGGTCAGCCCCAGCATTTT. Protein: CASSPDRGQPQHF.

The chain employs TRBV12-5 and TRBJ1-5, with a weak D call TRBD1 (6 bases). Trimming left V 2 bases short and J 1 base short, with 6 bases between. Germline CDR1 reads LGHNT; CDR2 reads FRNRAP. The CDR3 contains 14 residues. Written as DNA, the CDR3 is TGTGCTAGTGGTTTGCAGGGGAGCAATCAGCCCCAGCATTTT. Its translation: CASGLQGSNQPQHF.